This T cell receptor (beta chain) was found in a study of T cell responses to AZD1222 COVID-19 vaccine (dated by TCRdb to 2020 to 2023). Notes on the research overall: TCR sequencing covered fewer than 250 trial participants: 200 to 220 given two doses of AZD1222 and 26 given two doses of MenACWY control vaccine. Trial participants were enrolled by age into subgroups of 18-55, 56-69 and 70-plus years, and around 150, 29 and 61 TCR-sequenced participants, respectively, were included in these subgroups.

In the paper's terms, the time point label means: about 28 days (+/-7) after the second vaccine dose. Sample treatment or condition, as interpreted from the label and publication: meningococcal conjugate vaccine given as trial control. The vaccinee samples were drawn from two UK trials, COV001 and COV002, one of which was a single-blind randomized controlled phase 2/3 trial testing AZD1222 (ChAdOx1 nCoV-19) in healthy adults. Trial participant PBMC samples were collected at day 0 and day 28 after the second dose for TCRbeta chain sequencing. Notes on this clone: Its antigen remains unidentified. No much larger clone is present one base from it, and per-base qualities are unavailable.

Measured from the cysteine to the phenylalanine, the CDR3 is 14 residues long. Left in the record is the CDR3 DNA by itself, 42 bases read in frame from the first base. CDR1 is given as LGHDT and CDR2 as YNNKEL, both from the germline V gene (reference sequence). V is cut by 1 base and J by 9 bases, and the space between the germline ends is 16 bases. The CDR3 regions of human TCRbeta chains were analyzed by immunosequencing. The original pipeline was this. TCRs in the repertoires were compared against a reference library of SARS-CoV-2-specific TCRs that had been generated with the MIRA antigen-specificity platform. Breadth was defined as the fraction of unique TCRs that were SARS-CoV-2-associated. Depth was defined as the fraction of total T cells that were SARS-CoV-2-associated. Using the MIRA data, each spike-specific TCR was assigned both to the spike region to which the TCR was reactive and to a CD4 or CD8 class. Log10-transformed breadth and depth values were compared by one-way ANOVA with Sidak's multiple comparisons tests. TCRdb provides this immuneACCESS table in a form limited to in-frame rearrangements. Some clones are lacking; in checked studies, under half of them reflect an unresolved V gene, and why the rest are absent is not known. The V and J calls and clone size come from that table; D and trimming were worked out from the DNA. Present in this sample are 85,000 to 130,000 clones, about 89% of which were seen just once. Together, the top ten hold roughly 3.3% of the sample.

The study at large found these results: Epitopes outside the regions mutated in the B.1.351 and B.1.1.7 variants were reportedly recognized by nearly half of the unique spike-specific TCRs. Participants were mostly white British and included more females than males, and it was suggested by the authors that clonal diversity may have been underestimated. Conclusions about previously exposed vaccinees were limited because only six AZD1222 recipients were SARS-CoV-2 seropositive at baseline. A significant rise in spike-specific TCR breadth and depth was observed after two AZD1222 doses relative to day 0 and relative to MenACWY recipients. CD4 TCRs associated with the vaccine covered the entire spike protein, and the dominant responses were in regions 160-218 and 743-854. Because no day 14 peak-response samples were available, the repertoires could be characterized only after the peak T cell response. The 56-69-year group was small, and its depth increase did not reach significance, likely because of low power.

Rearrangement joined TRBV3-1 (or the pseudogene TRBV3-2) to TRBJ2-7, with the D gene not confidently named. This receptor was identified in an adult who received the MenACWY meningococcal vaccine as a control. The sequences come from peripheral blood, collected 28 days after the second dose of the MenACWY control vaccine. The CDR3 sequence is CASSQGRRKLGQYF. The DNA sequence is as follows: TGTGCCAGCAGCCAAGGCAGGCGAAAATTAGGGCAGTACTTC.